This TCR beta chain was found in a study of response to subunit inactivated influenza vaccine. Findings and caveats of the study: Every seasonal influenza vaccination brings in few new T cells, the authors suggested.

The CDR3 is 14 residues long. Germline V lookup: CDR1 SEHNR, CDR2 FQNEAQ (reference sequence). Trimming took 0 bases from V and 7 from J, leaving 7 bases between them. A single record per CDR3 protein comes from TCRdb applying MiXCR to the RT-PCR reads. The sample contains roughly 650,000 distinct CDR3 sequences, 15% to 18% of which appear only once. On this clonotype: Its antigen is as yet unknown.

Source: PBMCs from blood, taken 11 to 12 days after vaccination. This chain uses TRBV7-9 with TRBJ1-6; D remains unclear. The TCR originated in a man aged 50 or older who received an inactivated influenza vaccine. CDR3 residues: CASSLAAINSPLHF. DNA for the CDR3: TGTGCCAGCAGCTTAGCGGCCATCAATTCACCCCTCCACTTT.